A selection of T cell receptor beta chains follows, all from one sample in a study of response to subunit inactivated influenza vaccine. TCRdb re-derived calls from the RT-PCR reads in MiXCR, one entry per CDR3 protein. The profile covers about 190,000 distinct CDR3 sequences, with roughly 14% appearing a single time and roughly 24% taken by the ten largest. The starting material was CD8+ T cells sorted from PBMCs, obtained about 5 days after vaccination. These receptor sequences come from a man aged 50-60 years who received an inactivated influenza vaccine. CDR3s leave out the opening cysteine and the closing phenylalanine or tryptophan. Fields, in order: J gene, V gene, clone size, CDR3 protein. Clone size, where shown, is once, few, many, or a class for clones that have expanded.

j_gene: TRBJ1-3
v_gene: TRBV25-1
abundance: many
CDR3aa: ASRDSYIPGNTIY

j_gene: TRBJ2-7
v_gene: TRBV7-2
abundance: few
CDR3aa: ASSLIGGNSYEQY

j_gene: TRBJ2-3
v_gene: TRBV30
abundance: -
CDR3aa: AWSESGTPWGPDTQY

j_gene: TRBJ1-5
v_gene: TRBV15
abundance: -
CDR3aa: ATSLGSNQPQH

j_gene: TRBJ2-2
v_gene: TRBV10-3
abundance: -
CDR3aa: AISETWYSTTGELF

j_gene: TRBJ2-1
v_gene: TRBV6-2/TRBV6-3
abundance: -
CDR3aa: ASRQGLAAYNEQF

j_gene: TRBJ2-5
v_gene: TRBV7-9
abundance: -
CDR3aa: ASSLVSVQETQY

j_gene: TRBJ2-7
v_gene: TRBV7-8
abundance: -
CDR3aa: ASSLGTSGREQY

j_gene: TRBJ2-3
v_gene: TRBV11-2
abundance: -
CDR3aa: ASSLTAGELDTQY

j_gene: TRBJ2-1
v_gene: TRBV28
abundance: -
CDR3aa: ASSLGVEQF

j_gene: TRBJ2-3
v_gene: TRBV30
abundance: -
CDR3aa: AWSELASDTQY

j_gene: TRBJ2-2
v_gene: TRBV12-3/TRBV12-4
abundance: few
CDR3aa: ASRLSGREAGELF

j_gene: TRBJ1-6
v_gene: TRBV27
abundance: few
CDR3aa: ASSLWPRVDNSPLH

j_gene: TRBJ2-3
v_gene: TRBV4-2
abundance: few
CDR3aa: ASSQDERGTDTQY

j_gene: TRBJ2-1
v_gene: TRBV30
abundance: few
CDR3aa: AWSVLGWSEQF

j_gene: TRBJ2-7
v_gene: TRBV7-9
abundance: many
CDR3aa: ASSPGGAYEQY

j_gene: TRBJ2-1
v_gene: TRBV27
abundance: -
CDR3aa: ASSPGLAAPNEQF

j_gene: TRBJ2-1
v_gene: TRBV7-9
abundance: -
CDR3aa: ASSLTSGRNYNEQF

j_gene: TRBJ2-1
v_gene: TRBV7-8
abundance: few
CDR3aa: ASSLTNLWGDTYNEQF

j_gene: TRBJ2-2
v_gene: TRBV9
abundance: -
CDR3aa: ASSAPGMWTGELF

j_gene: TRBJ1-2
v_gene: TRBV20-1
abundance: few
CDR3aa: SARDPGAHGYT

j_gene: TRBJ2-7
v_gene: TRBV2
abundance: -
CDR3aa: ASSEFKSGYEQY

j_gene: TRBJ2-5
v_gene: TRBV5-6
abundance: few
CDR3aa: ASSTGTGETQY

j_gene: TRBJ2-7
v_gene: TRBV9
abundance: -
CDR3aa: ASGPGQVHEQY

j_gene: TRBJ2-3
v_gene: TRBV24-1
abundance: many
CDR3aa: ATSDRTYRSTDTQY

j_gene: TRBJ2-7
v_gene: TRBV7-9
abundance: few
CDR3aa: ASSPRTSGSSYEQY

j_gene: TRBJ2-2
v_gene: TRBV6-1
abundance: -
CDR3aa: ASSPILRTGELF

j_gene: TRBJ2-7
v_gene: TRBV27
abundance: few
CDR3aa: ASRVGGGSEQY

j_gene: TRBJ2-7
v_gene: TRBV27
abundance: -
CDR3aa: ASSSSGVLYEQY

j_gene: TRBJ2-1
v_gene: TRBV20-1
abundance: many
CDR3aa: SARGAGDVYNEQF

j_gene: TRBJ1-2
v_gene: TRBV5-1
abundance: -
CDR3aa: ASSSGTDSYGYT

j_gene: TRBJ1-3
v_gene: TRBV4-1
abundance: -
CDR3aa: ASNQEAPSGNTIY

j_gene: TRBJ2-5
v_gene: TRBV6-5
abundance: few
CDR3aa: ASSLGVRGETQY

j_gene: TRBJ2-5
v_gene: TRBV7-6
abundance: -
CDR3aa: ASSLGQARETQY

j_gene: TRBJ1-1
v_gene: TRBV9
abundance: -
CDR3aa: ASSPTGGSPLAF

j_gene: TRBJ2-7
v_gene: TRBV4-3
abundance: -
CDR3aa: ASSAGLPLGEQY

j_gene: TRBJ2-7
v_gene: TRBV11-2
abundance: -
CDR3aa: ASSQGRGAYEQY

j_gene: TRBJ2-7
v_gene: TRBV5-1
abundance: -
CDR3aa: ASSLQGSYEQY

j_gene: TRBJ2-3
v_gene: TRBV3-1
abundance: -
CDR3aa: ASSQDVGSGGRSVTDTQY

j_gene: TRBJ1-4
v_gene: TRBV4-3
abundance: -
CDR3aa: ASSQGIATNEKLF

j_gene: TRBJ2-3
v_gene: TRBV5-1
abundance: -
CDR3aa: ASSSTGDTQY

j_gene: TRBJ1-1
v_gene: TRBV4-2
abundance: many
CDR3aa: ASSQPGTGNTEAF

j_gene: TRBJ2-7
v_gene: TRBV5-1
abundance: many
CDR3aa: ASSLGLAGNYEQY

j_gene: TRBJ2-7
v_gene: TRBV6-2/TRBV6-3
abundance: few
CDR3aa: ASSYSITGGEQY

j_gene: TRBJ2-5
v_gene: TRBV3-1
abundance: -
CDR3aa: ASSQGLAQETQY

j_gene: TRBJ1-5
v_gene: TRBV5-3
abundance: -
CDR3aa: ASPSSGQPQH

j_gene: TRBJ2-1
v_gene: TRBV28
abundance: few
CDR3aa: ASSLDSGALNEQF

j_gene: TRBJ2-7
v_gene: TRBV12-3/TRBV12-4
abundance: -
CDR3aa: ASSPGRDEQY

j_gene: TRBJ1-2
v_gene: TRBV24-1
abundance: -
CDR3aa: ATSDLGGQYGYT

j_gene: TRBJ2-7
v_gene: TRBV6-2/TRBV6-3
abundance: -
CDR3aa: ASSYSEGYEQY

j_gene: TRBJ2-1
v_gene: TRBV27
abundance: -
CDR3aa: ASSPLGGSHYGNEQF

j_gene: TRBJ2-1
v_gene: TRBV20-1
abundance: -
CDR3aa: SARIGWEQF

j_gene: TRBJ2-5
v_gene: TRBV29-1
abundance: -
CDR3aa: SVNGGREETQY